Below are 27 T cell receptor beta chains sequenced from a single sample in a study of CD8+ T cells in alopecia areata. cDNA reverse transcribed from extracted RNA served as the sequencing template. Profiling relied on immunoSEQ multiplex PCR, and the TCRdb table lists in-frame clones only, not all of them. The data hold 90,000 to 130,000 clones, with around 55% observed a single time. Source material: CD8+ T cells sorted from blood. The receptors originated from a human donor in good health.

The gene calls are TRBV5-6 and TRBJ2-6; no firm D call. The CDR3 totals 14 residues. Germline V gives CDR1 SGHDT, CDR2 YYEEEE. The germline V and J ends were trimmed by 4 bases and 4 bases, with 9 bases remaining between them. CDR3 nucleotides: TGTGCCAGCAGCGACGGTCTCGGGGCCAACGTCCTGACTTTC. Protein: CASSDGLGANVLTF.

This rearrangement joins TRBV7-9 to TRBJ1-1; D is perhaps TRBD1 (5 bases). The CDR3 length is 16 residues. V dropped 3 bases and J dropped 1 base, with 15 bases sitting between them. Germline-derived CDR1 and CDR2 are SEHNR and FQNEAQ (reference sequence). CDR3 DNA: TGTGCCAGCAGCTTGGACTCCGGGACGCCGAACACTGAAGCTTTCTTT. Translated: CASSLDSGTPNTEAFF.

The chain is built from TRBV6-6 and TRBJ2-5; the D call may be TRBD1 or TRBD2 (5 bases each). This CDR3 comprises 15 residues. The germline V gene has CDR1 MNHNY and CDR2 SVGAGI (reference sequence). V shed 4 bases and J shed 4 bases, with 16 bases lying between them. CDR3 DNA sequence: TGTGCCAGCAGTTTCCTACCGGGACCTCTAGAGACCCAGTACTTC. Its translation is CASSFLPGPLETQYF.

The chain couples TRBV29-1 to TRBJ2-2, with D perhaps TRBD2 (6 bases). CDR3 length equals 13 residues. The germline gives CDR1 SQVTM, CDR2 ANQGSEA. V was clipped by 4 bases and J by 4 bases, with 10 bases between them. This chain's CDR3 is CSVGGETTGELFF. The CDR3, as DNA: TGCAGCGTTGGGGGGGAAACCACCGGGGAGCTGTTTTTT.

This clone appeared a few times. The genes are TRBV30 and TRBJ2-2; unclear D gene. The CDR3 covers 12 residues. Germline V lookup: CDR1 GTSNPN, CDR2 SVGIG (reference sequence). Trimming cost V 0 bases and J 7 bases, with 6 bases left between them. The CDR3 reads CAWSVLGGELFF. In DNA form, the CDR3 reads TGTGCCTGGAGTGTACTCGGCGGGGAGCTGTTTTTT.

The chain carries TRBV2 and TRBJ2-5; D remains ambiguous. Deletions cut 1 base from V and 5 bases from J, with 8 bases between. The length of the CDR3 is 13 residues. Germline values: CDR1 SNHLY, CDR2 FYNNEI. The CDR3 DNA reads TGTGCCAGCAGTGAAGGAGTTCACGAGACCCAGTACTTC. Its protein product is CASSEGVHETQYF. Variable domain in full (rest from reference TRBV2 and TRBJ2-5): EPEVTQTPSHQVTQMGQEVILRCVPISNHLYFYWYRQILGQKVEFLVSFYNNEISEKSEIFDDQFSVERPDGSNFTLKIRSTKLEDSAMYFCASSEGVHETQYFGPGTRLLVL.

CDR3: CASSIDRGYGANVLTF. The CDR3 DNA is TGTGCCAGTAGTATCGACAGGGGGTATGGGGCCAACGTCCTGACTTTC. V is TRBV19 and J is TRBJ2-6; 9 nucleotides agree with TRBD1. Germline CDR1 LNHDA, CDR2 SQIVND (reference sequence). V trimming: 3 bases; J trimming: 3 bases; junction bases outside the gene matches: 3. This CDR3 comprises 16 residues.

This clone appeared once. The rearrangement joins TRBV6-5 to TRBJ1-2; 7 nucleotides align to TRBD1. The CDR3 loop spans 11 amino acids. Unmatched junction bases numbered 2, after V lost 7 bases and J lost 6 bases. From germline, CDR1 is MNHEY and CDR2 SVGAGI. The CDR3 DNA reads TGTGCCAGCACCCAGGGGGATGGCTACACCTTC. Its translation is CASTQGDGYTF.

This clone was found a few times. This chain joins TRBV7-9 and TRBJ1-4; the match to TRBD1 covers 7 bases. J was trimmed by 3 bases and V by 5 bases; bases with no gene match: 3. The CDR3 extends over 14 amino acids. Germline loops: CDR1 SEHNR, CDR2 FQNEAQ (reference sequence). The CDR3 region is CASSAGQSNEKLFF. The CDR3 nucleotides are TGTGCCAGCAGCGCGGGACAGTCTAATGAAAAACTGTTTTTT.

This clone was observed a handful of times. The gene calls are TRBV29-1 and TRBJ2-5; no reliable D call. The CDR3 has 15 residues. CDR1 SQVTM and CDR2 ANQGSEA come from the germline V gene. The ends were cut back, 2 bases at V and 2 bases at J, with 15 bases in the middle. The DNA of the CDR3 is TGCAGCGTTGAAAGTGGGGTGAACTATCAAGAGACCCAGTACTTC. This translates into CSVESGVNYQETQYF. Based on the CDR3 plus reference TRBV29-1 and TRBJ2-5, the full variable domain is SAVISQKPSRDICQRGTSLTIQCQVDSQVTMMFWYRQQPGQSLTLIATANQGSEATYESGFVIDKFPISRPNLTFSTLTVSNMSPEDSSIYLCSVESGVNYQETQYFGPGTRLLVL.

The chain uses TRBV7-9 and TRBJ2-5, with TRBD1 matching over 7 bases. This CDR3 has 15 residues. Germline V gene data show CDR1 as SEHNR and CDR2 as FQNEAQ (reference sequence). J was trimmed by 0 bases and V by 6 bases; bases with no gene match: 7. As DNA, the CDR3 is TGTGCCAGCAGACACGGTGGGACAGACCAAGAGACCCAGTACTTC. Amino acid sequence: CASRHGGTDQETQYF.

The V call is TRBV28, the J call TRBJ2-3; D is ambiguous. Trimming took 6 bases from V and 5 from J, leaving 9 bases between them. The germline V gene encodes CDR1 MDHEN and CDR2 SYDVKM. This CDR3 has 12 residues. CDR3 bases: TGTGCCAGCAGCTTACGGCGAGATACGCAGTATTTT. It encodes CASSLRRDTQYF.

The chain combines TRBV29-1 with TRBJ2-6; 9 bases map to TRBD1. Germline V gene sequence: CDR1 SQVTM, CDR2 ANQGSEA. Trimming took 7 bases from V and 0 from J; bases not matched to a gene: 4. The CDR3 is made up of 15 amino acids. The CDR3 is CSATGGNSGANVLTF. CDR3 bases: TGCAGCGCCACAGGGGGCAACTCTGGGGCCAACGTCCTGACTTTC.

V and J are TRBV19 and TRBJ2-1, with 7 bases fitting TRBD2. The V segment lost 2 bases and the J segment 7 bases; nucleotides outside the gene matches: 5. The length of the CDR3 is 14 residues. From germline, CDR1 is LNHDA and CDR2 SQIVND (reference sequence). The CDR3 DNA is TGTGCCAGTAGTATACTAGCGGAGGGGAATGAGCAGTTCTTC. This sequence encodes CASSILAEGNEQFF.

This clone came up a few times. Other nucleotide sequences from this sample produce the same CDR3. This sequence joins TRBV7-2 and TRBJ1-5; D is uncertain. The CDR3 runs to 14 residues. Trimming pared 1 base from V and 4 bases from J, leaving 8 bases between. From germline, CDR1 is SGHTA and CDR2 FQGNSA. The CDR3 sequence: CASSLGASNQPQHF. In nucleotides, the CDR3 is TGTGCCAGCAGCTTAGGGGCCAGTAATCAGCCCCAGCATTTT.

The V and J genes are TRBV5-1 and TRBJ2-5; the D gene is possibly TRBD2 (6 bases). The CDR3 spans 13 residues. The ends were cut back, 3 bases at V and 0 bases at J, with 6 bases in the middle. Germline lookup yields CDR1 SGHRS and CDR2 YFSETQ. CDR3 region: CASSWDYQETQYF. Written as DNA, the CDR3 is TGCGCCAGCAGCTGGGACTACCAAGAGACCCAGTACTTC.

The genes are TRBV4-1 and TRBJ2-1; no clear D gene. Germline-derived CDR1 and CDR2 are MGHRA and YSYEKL. Between the trimmed V and J ends, which lost 4 bases and 4 bases, there was a span of 14 bases. This CDR3 comprises 15 residues. CDR3 nucleotide sequence: TGCGCCAGCAGCCTAGGGTCCAGTCCATACAATGAGCAGTTCTTC. It yields the protein CASSLGSSPYNEQFF.

The chain couples TRBV28 to TRBJ2-6, with D possibly matching TRBD2 (5 bases). Trimming removed 7 bases from V and 2 bases from J, with 18 bases in between. CDR3 size: 17 residues. Germline V gives CDR1 MDHEN, CDR2 SYDVKM. DNA of the CDR3: TGTGCCAGCAACCCTTCGGGGTTTGGGGCTGGGGCCAACGTCCTGACTTTC. Its protein product is CASNPSGFGAGANVLTF.

This sequence joins TRBV5-6 and TRBJ2-5; 7 bases are shared with TRBD1. The DNA end is a closer match to TRBJ2-7, so the J assignment may be wrong. The CDR3 sequence is 18 residues long. Germline V gene lookup returns CDR1 SGHDT and CDR2 YYEEEE. CDR3 DNA: TGTGCCAGCAGCGTACGGGGACAGAGTTTTTCATTTTCCTACGAGCAGTACTTC. Protein sequence: CASSVRGQSFSFSYEQYF.

The chain joins TRBV10-2 to TRBJ2-3; D perhaps matches TRBD2 (5 bases). Germline V gene data show CDR1 as WSHSY and CDR2 as SAAADI. This CDR3 spans 16 amino acids. Trimming took off 3 bases at V and 2 bases at J, with 15 bases between the two ends. CDR3 DNA: TGCGCCAGCAGTGATGATTGGGAGCAGCACACAGATACGCAGTATTTT. Its translation is CASSDDWEQHTDTQYF.

The genes are TRBV9 and TRBJ2-2, with D unresolved. The CDR3 runs to 16 residues. Germline CDR1 SGDLS, CDR2 YYNGEE. Trimming stripped 2 bases from V and 0 bases from J, with 11 bases between. CDR3 sequence (DNA): TGTGCCAGCAGCGTTGGCGACTCGACGAACACCGGGGAGCTGTTTTTT. The encoded protein is CASSVGDSTNTGELFF. Complete variable domain (other parts from reference TRBV9 and TRBJ2-2): DSGVTQTPKHLITATGQRVTLRCSPRSGDLSVYWYQQSLDQGLQFLIQYYNGEERAKGNILERFSAQQFPDLHSELNLSSLELGDSALYFCASSVGDSTNTGELFFGEGSRLTVL.

The chain links TRBV5-4 to TRBJ1-3; D is undetermined. Per the germline V gene, CDR1 is SGHNT and CDR2 is YYREEE (reference sequence). Trimming left V 5 bases short and J 4 bases short, with 10 bases between. There are 13 residues in the CDR3. DNA of the CDR3: TGTGCCAGCAGAGGGCCGGCGGGAAACACCATATATTTT. Its protein product is CASRGPAGNTIYF.

This clone was seen only once. V usage is TRBV7-8 and J usage is TRBJ2-5, with TRBD2 identical over 13 bases. Trimming removed 3 bases from V and 0 bases from J; junction bases left unmatched: 1. Germline CDR1 and CDR2: SGHVS and FQNEAQ. There are 16 residues in the CDR3. CDR3 sequence reads: CASSLGLAGNQETQYF. In nucleotides, the CDR3 is TGTGCCAGCAGCTTGGGACTAGCGGGGAACCAAGAGACCCAGTACTTC.

The chain employs TRBV7-9 and TRBJ1-1; tentative D call: TRBD1 (6 bases). Germline V CDR1 and CDR2: SEHNR, FQNEAQ (reference sequence). The CDR3 runs to 13 residues. The V gene lost 7 bases and the J gene lost 4 bases, with 13 bases spanning the gap. The CDR3 DNA reads as TGTGCCAGCAAACCAGGGGTGCCCACTGAAGCTTTCTTT. Translating gives CASKPGVPTEAFF.

This chain connects TRBV29-1 to TRBJ2-2, with 8 bases that match TRBD1. V gave up 4 bases and J gave up 6 bases; unmatched junction bases: 1. Germline CDR1 reads SQVTM; CDR2 reads ANQGSEA. This CDR3 is 12 amino acids long. CDR3 DNA: TGCAGCGTTGCGGGACAGGCCGGGGAGCTGTTTTTT. This gives the protein CSVAGQAGELFF.

The V and J genes are TRBV27 and TRBJ2-1, with 15 bases identical to TRBD2. V lost 8 bases, J lost 0 bases, and 8 bases stayed unmatched. Germline V gene data show CDR1 as MNHEY and CDR2 as SMNVEV (reference sequence). This CDR3 has 18 residues. The CDR3 is CASSGTSGGWDSYNEQFF. The CDR3, as DNA: TGTGCCAGCTCAGGGACTAGCGGGGGGTGGGACTCCTACAATGAGCAGTTCTTC.

About this clone: Other DNA sequences in the sample encode the same CDR3. The gene calls are TRBV13 and TRBJ2-5; D gene ambiguous. CDR1 PRHDT and CDR2 FYEKMQ come from the germline V gene (reference sequence). The CDR3 consists of 12 residues. The V gene lost 2 bases and the J gene lost 0 bases, with 1 base spanning the gap. In DNA, the CDR3 is TGTGCCAGCAGCTTATACCAAGAGACCCAGTACTTC. Translation: CASSLYQETQYF.